What follows are 18 T cell receptor beta chains derived from one specimen sequenced in a study of early T cells in non-severe SARS-CoV-2 infection. TCRdb processed the 5' RACE reads anew with MiXCR; each CDR3 protein has one entry. The data contain 35,000 to 40,000 distinct CDR3 sequences, roughly 5% of them singletons. The specimen sequenced was whole blood. These receptor sequences come from an adult who was a healthcare worker with PCR-confirmed SARS-CoV-2 infection or an uninfected control (not recorded which).

Many counts were recorded for this clonotype. The chain combines TRBV20-1 with TRBJ2-1; 9 bases align to TRBD2. V gave up 7 bases and J gave up 4 bases; unmatched junction bases: 5. CDR1 and CDR2 from the germline V gene are DFQATT and SNEGSKA (reference sequence). The CDR3 has 13 amino acids. For the CDR3, the DNA is TGCAGTGTCGAGCGGGGGGTTTACAATGAGCAGTTCTTC. As protein: CSVERGVYNEQFF.

This clonotype was seen ten or more times. CDR3 DNA: TGTGCCAGCTCCCCAGGGGACTCAGGCGAGCAGTACTTC. This gives the protein CASSPGDSGEQYF. V and J are TRBV18 and TRBJ2-7; D could derive from TRBD1 or TRBD2 (6 bases each). The V and J ends lost 6 bases and 6 bases respectively, with 15 bases between them. There are 13 residues in the CDR3. The germline gives CDR1 KGHSH, CDR2 LQKENI.

This clonotype was seen many times. This chain joins TRBV7-9 and TRBJ2-1; 9 bases are shared with TRBD2. The germline V gene encodes CDR1 SEHNR and CDR2 FQNEAQ (reference sequence). The CDR3 totals 13 residues. Unmatched junction bases numbered 9, after V lost 8 bases and J lost 10 bases. The CDR3 here is CASDGREGNEQFF. The CDR3 DNA reads as TGTGCCAGCGATGGGCGGGAGGGTAACGAGCAGTTCTTC.

Many counts were recorded for this clonotype. The chain has TRBV11-2 and TRBJ2-1, with 11 bases matching TRBD2. This CDR3 contains 15 residues. Germline CDR1 and CDR2: SGHAT and FQNNGV. Unmatched junction bases numbered 7, after V lost 4 bases and J lost 8 bases. CDR3 in DNA: TGTGCCAGCAGCTCCCTAGCGGGAGGCCACGATGAGCAGTTCTTC. Protein: CASSSLAGGHDEQFF.

This clonotype was counted many times. V usage is TRBV28 and J usage is TRBJ2-2; TRBD2 agrees at 13 bases. Germline-derived CDR1 and CDR2 are MDHEN and SYDVKM. The CDR3 sequence is 17 residues long. V lost 0 bases to trimming and J lost 6 bases; unmatched junction nucleotides: 4. In nucleotides, the CDR3 is TGTGCCAGCAGTTTATGGCGACTAGCGGGAGGCCCCGGGGAGCTGTTTTTT. This sequence encodes CASSLWRLAGGPGELFF.

Many counts were recorded for this clonotype. The chain couples TRBV29-1 to TRBJ2-5; TRBD1 matches 10 bases. V was clipped by 5 bases and J by 4 bases; unmatched bases: 7. Per the germline V gene, CDR1 is SQVTM and CDR2 is ANQGSEA. The CDR3 runs 14 residues. The DNA for the CDR3 is TGCAGCGTTTCTCCGGGACAGGGGACAGAGACCCAGTACTTC. Amino acids: CSVSPGQGTETQYF.

This clonotype was counted ten times or more. The V gene is TRBV5-1, the J gene TRBJ2-3; 12 bases fit TRBD2. The V gene's germline CDR1 is SGHRS and CDR2 YFSETQ. The CDR3 has 16 residues. After removal of 4 bases from V and 2 bases from J, the junction contained 5 bases not matched to a gene. The CDR3, as DNA: TGCGCCAGCAGCCCGGGACTAGCGGGCCCCACAGATACGCAGTATTTT. Protein: CASSPGLAGPTDTQYF.

This chain's CDR3 is CASRGPGTPSYNEQFF. The CDR3 DNA reads as TGTGCCAGCAGGGGTCCGGGGACGCCATCCTACAATGAGCAGTTCTTC. The chain carries TRBV7-2 and TRBJ2-1, with D perhaps being TRBD1 or TRBD2 (5 bases each). Trimming removed 6 bases from V and 1 base from J, with 16 bases in between. The germline gives CDR1 SGHTA, CDR2 FQGNSA. The CDR3 runs to 16 residues.

The chain employs TRBV5-1 and TRBJ1-6, with D hard to call. CDR3 size: 13 residues. The germline gives CDR1 SGHRS, CDR2 YFSETQ. The ends were cut back, 2 bases at V and 8 bases at J, with 8 bases in the middle. CDR3 in DNA: TGCGCCAGCAGCTTCAGGCAAGATTCACCCCTCCACTTT. Amino acids: CASSFRQDSPLHF.

This clonotype was observed many times. The chain links TRBV6-5 to TRBJ1-2; 11 bases are shared with TRBD1. Germline V gene lookup returns CDR1 MNHEY and CDR2 SVGAGI. Unmatched junction bases numbered 10, after V lost 6 bases and J lost 10 bases. This CDR3 is built from 14 residues. CDR3 residues: CASRIPGTGGNYTF. The CDR3, as DNA: TGTGCCAGCAGAATCCCCGGGACAGGGGGAAACTACACCTTC.

This chain connects TRBV20-1 to TRBJ2-7, with unresolved D. The V gene lost 1 base and the J gene lost 1 base, with 5 bases spanning the gap. This CDR3 spans 12 amino acids. Germline V gene sequence: CDR1 DFQATT, CDR2 SNEGSKA (reference sequence). The CDR3, as DNA: TGCAGTGCTAGAGGTCTGTCCTACGAGCAGTACTTC. Translating it yields CSARGLSYEQYF.

This clonotype has at least ten counts. The junction departs from the called germline gene at one end, perhaps through a read error. The rearrangement joins TRBV7-3 to TRBJ1-6; D is uncertain. CDR3 length: 16 amino acids. Germline lookup yields CDR1 SGHTA and CDR2 FQGTGA. CDR3 sequence: CARSLYRGSGFPPLHF. The CDR3 bases are TGTGCCCGCAGCTTATATAGAGGGTCGGGGTTTCCACCCCTCCACTTT.

This clonotype turned up a few times. J is TRBJ1-5 and V is TRBV18, with D tentatively TRBD1 (5 bases). Germline CDR1 KGHSH, CDR2 LQKENI. Trimming took 3 bases from V and 5 from J, leaving 8 bases between them. This CDR3 has 13 amino acids. CDR3 nucleotides: TGTGCCAGCTCACCGGGGGAGGATCAGCCCCAGCATTTT. Its translation is CASSPGEDQPQHF.

This clonotype was seen many times. This chain uses TRBV28 with TRBJ1-1, with D perhaps TRBD1 (5 bases). Trimming removed 4 bases from V and 3 bases from J, with 21 bases in between. Germline loops: CDR1 MDHEN, CDR2 SYDVKM. The CDR3 consists of 17 residues. Written as DNA, the CDR3 is TGTGCCAGCAGTTCACTGGGGGTCTGGGGTAGGGACACTGAAGCTTTCTTT. It codes for CASSSLGVWGRDTEAFF.

This clonotype has more than one count but fewer than ten. The rearrangement uses TRBV5-4 and TRBJ2-2; a possible D gene is TRBD1 (6 bases). The CDR3 is 14 residues long. The germline V gene has CDR1 SGHNT and CDR2 YYREEE (reference sequence). V shed 4 bases and J shed 1 base, with 8 bases lying between them. The CDR3 region is CASSRDMNTGELFF. In nucleotides, the CDR3 is TGTGCCAGCAGCCGGGACATGAACACCGGGGAGCTGTTTTTT.

This clonotype came up many times. The chain combines TRBV6-1 with TRBJ1-6; no clear D gene. The CDR3 length is 15 residues. The V and J ends lost 7 bases and 0 bases respectively, with 10 bases between them. In germline, CDR1 is MNHNS, CDR2 SASEGT. Written as DNA, the CDR3 is TGTGCCAGCACCAGCCAGAGCTCCTATAATTCACCCCTCCACTTT. Translation: CASTSQSSYNSPLHF.

There are many counts of this clonotype. The chain is built from TRBV5-1 and TRBJ2-1, with a possible D match to TRBD2 (6 bases). This CDR3 has 14 residues. CDR1 is SGHRS, CDR2 YFSETQ, per germline. Trimming shortened V by 0 bases and J by 6 bases, and 10 bases separated the two germline ends. CDR3 region: CASSLERAGNEQFF. The CDR3 DNA reads as TGCGCCAGCAGCTTGGAGCGGGCAGGCAATGAGCAGTTCTTC. The full variable domain, its missing parts supplied by reference TRBV5-1 and TRBJ2-1, is KAGVTQTPRYLIKTRGQQVTLSCSPISGHRSVSWYQQTPGQGLQFLFEYFSETQRNKGNFPGRFSGRQFSNSRSEMNVSTLELGDSALYLCASSLERAGNEQFFGPGTRLTVL.

In this sample, this clonotype turned up many times. The chain carries TRBV6-2 or TRBV6-3 and TRBJ1-1, with a possible D match to TRBD1 (5 bases). Per germline, CDR1 MNHEY and CDR2 SVGEGT. This CDR3 is built from 13 residues. Trimming took 4 bases from V and 7 from J, leaving 13 bases between them. The CDR3 reads CASSSTARGEAFF. DNA of the CDR3: TGTGCCAGCAGTTCGACAGCGAGGGGTGAAGCTTTCTTT.